The TCR beta chain under discussion was sequenced for a study of T cells expressing NK-cell markers (TCRdb year 2020). At the level of the whole study: Three sorted T-cell subsets (CD3+CD56+NKG2C+, CD3+CD56+NKG2C- and CD3+CD56-NKG2C+) from about 8 donors had their TCR beta-chain repertoires profiled. Libraries were sequenced as 2 x 150 bp reads on Illumina HiSeq 2000/2500, MiSeq or NextSeq. Seven of the eight sequenced donors were HCMV-seropositive and one was HCMV-seronegative. Randomly selected healthy volunteers, three men and five women, were used as the eight sequenced donors.

The CDR3 starts with the cysteine, ends with the phenylalanine, and has 15 residues. The coding DNA is unavailable. According to the germline V gene, CDR1 reads MGHRA and CDR2 reads YSYEKL. Here is what the overall study found, with its caveats: Those dominant clonotypes were again the most abundant among CD3+CD56-NKG2C+ cells in a few donors, at about 25-60.1%. Whether the expanded NKG2C-expressing T cell clones were specific for HCMV antigens remained unclear. For more than 5 donors, the dominant CD3+CD56+NKG2C+ clonotypes were among the top 10 CD8+ clonotypes and accounted for 1.0-7.0% of CD8+ T cells.

Concerning this clonotype: Its antigen is unknown.

To determine HCMV serostatus, a commercial ELISA kit was used to detect HCMV-specific IgG in serum. Ficoll density gradient centrifugation was used to isolate peripheral blood mononuclear cells from blood. The sequencing machine was an Illumina HiSeq 2000. TCR beta cDNA libraries were prepared using 5'RACE template switching, which introduced a universal primer site and unique molecular identifiers. cDNA synthesis was primed from the TCR beta constant segment, followed by two successive PCR amplification steps. For the original study's pipeline: MIGEC was used to demultiplex reads and group reads by UMI, and MiTCR was used to assemble and quantify clonotypes. Only TCR cDNA sequences supported by at least two reads were kept to exclude erroneous sequences. The tcR package was used for downstream repertoire analysis, and clonotypes were matched across fractions by CDR3 nucleotide sequence plus V segment. Antigen specificity was annotated against VDJdb with VDJmatch, allowing one amino acid substitution in CDR3. The reads were reprocessed in TCRdb, with one entry per CDR3 protein sequence and no accompanying DNA. It is TCRdb's table, rather than the study itself, that gives the V and J calls and clone size. The table for this sample lists just under 150,000 distinct CDR3 sequences. Of the sample, about 12% is held by the ten largest clones.

Sequenced sample: blood T cells: a sorted CD56 or NKG2C T cell subset, CD4+ or CD8+ T cells, or bulk PBMC T cells (not recorded which). This receptor chain uses TRBV4-1 and TRBJ1-1; checking the TCRdb D call of TRBD1 is not possible without DNA. This TCR was recovered from a young man in good health. Donor details come from another sample of the same person, matched by shared clones. The CDR3 amino acid sequence is: CASSPGQGPNTEAFF.